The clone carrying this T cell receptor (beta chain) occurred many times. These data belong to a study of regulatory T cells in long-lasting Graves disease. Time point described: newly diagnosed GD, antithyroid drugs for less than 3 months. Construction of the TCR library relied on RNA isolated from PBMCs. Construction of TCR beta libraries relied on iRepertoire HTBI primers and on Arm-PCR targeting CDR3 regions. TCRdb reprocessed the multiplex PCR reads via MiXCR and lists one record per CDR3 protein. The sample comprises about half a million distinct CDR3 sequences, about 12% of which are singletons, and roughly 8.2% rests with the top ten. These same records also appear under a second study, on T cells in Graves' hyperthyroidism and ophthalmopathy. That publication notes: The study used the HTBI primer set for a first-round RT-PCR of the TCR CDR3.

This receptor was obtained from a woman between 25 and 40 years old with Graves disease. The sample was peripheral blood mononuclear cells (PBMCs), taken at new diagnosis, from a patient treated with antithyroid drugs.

The CDR3 DNA sequence: TGTGCCTGGAGTATTTTAGCTGAAAAACTGTTTTTT. Translating it yields CAWSILAEKLFF. The chain joins TRBV30 to TRBJ1-4, with D hard to call. This CDR3 is 12 amino acids long. The germline CDR1 and CDR2 sequences are GTSNPN and SVGIG (reference sequence). Trimming cost V 2 bases and J 7 bases, with 8 bases left between them.